This TCR beta chain was observed in a study of shared clonotypes between healthy human individuals. Turning to the study itself: The cohort had two women and a few men, ages 18 to 49.

Some 28,000 T cell genomes (about 280 ng DNA) went into each PBMC replicate. As originally analysed: From ImmunoSEQ came sequences covering only the junction and carrying no quality scores, so filtering differed. Repertoires were generated with immunoSEQ multiplex PCR, while TCRdb's copy carries only in-frame clones and drops some. V and J calls and clone size are those listed in that table; D and trimming were worked out from the DNA. The data contain hundreds of thousands of clones, 60% to 80% of them singletons. Study-wide findings and caveats: Investigators collected only blood, and repertoires in tissues likely differ.

This clone occurred once. As yet, its antigen is unknown. The CDR3 totals 15 residues. CDR1 is SGHKS, CDR2 YYEKEE, per germline (reference sequence). V was cut by 0 bases and J by 2 bases, with 11 bases left in between. The clonotype originates from a woman aged 40 to 49 in good health. Some clones in this sample may be carry-over from other donors' samples. The sample was PBMCs. The J gene is TRBJ2-5, the V gene TRBV5-5, with no clear D. The CDR3 here is CASSLGEGGQETQYF. CDR3 nucleotide sequence: TGTGCCAGCAGCTTGGGTGAAGGTGGTCAAGAGACCCAGTACTTC.